What follows is one TCR beta chain and its context. Preparation of the TCRbeta library involved a method that used unique molecular identifiers. Each CDR3 protein gets one entry after TCRdb re-called the PCR reads with MiXCR. Of hundreds of thousands of distinct CDR3 sequences in the sample, 30% to 35% were seen once. The data stem from a study of T-cell reconstitution after alpha-beta-depleted transplantation in children. From germline, CDR1 is SGDLS and CDR2 YYNGEE. This CDR3 comprises 16 residues. The trim removed 0 bases at V and 7 bases at J, leaving 10 bases unmatched. The chain recombines TRBV9 with TRBJ2-1, with 7 bases lining up with TRBD2. The material sequenced was PBMCs from the stem cell graft donor, taken from the stem cell graft. This TCR was sampled from a human donor who donated a stem cell graft to a child with aplastic anemia. CDR3 loop: CASSVVGRELFNEQFF. The CDR3 DNA is TGTGCCAGCAGCGTAGTGGGGCGGGAGCTTTTTAATGAGCAGTTCTTC.